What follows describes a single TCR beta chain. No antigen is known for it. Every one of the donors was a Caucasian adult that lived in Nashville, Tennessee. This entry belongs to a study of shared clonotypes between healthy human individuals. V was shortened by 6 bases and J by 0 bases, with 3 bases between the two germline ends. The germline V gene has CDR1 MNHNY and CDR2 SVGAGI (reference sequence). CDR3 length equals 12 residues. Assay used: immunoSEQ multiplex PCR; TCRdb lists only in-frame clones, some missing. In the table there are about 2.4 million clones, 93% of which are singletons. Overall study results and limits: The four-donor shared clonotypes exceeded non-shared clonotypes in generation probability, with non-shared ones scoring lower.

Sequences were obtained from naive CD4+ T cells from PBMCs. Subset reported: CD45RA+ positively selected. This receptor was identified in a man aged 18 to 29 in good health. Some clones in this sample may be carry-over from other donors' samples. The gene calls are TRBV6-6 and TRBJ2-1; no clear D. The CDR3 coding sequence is TGTGCCAGCAGCCCCTCCTACAATGAGCAGTTCTTC. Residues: CASSPSYNEQFF.